This T cell receptor (beta chain) was documented in a study of blood T cell repertoires in COVID-19. The wider study: The origin of the acute and convalescent COVID-19 samples was the United States, Italy and Spain.

Categorization into cohorts depended on clinical history that participants reported. Trimming stripped 0 bases from V and 7 bases from J, with 15 bases between. CDR3 length equals 15 residues. CDR1 LGHNA and CDR2 YSLEER come from the germline V gene. Clones were sequenced by immunoSEQ multiplex PCR, and TCRdb holds only the in-frame ones, with some missing. The repertoire holds fewer than 600,000 clones, with around 89% as singletons. V and J are TRBV4-3 and TRBJ2-5; the D gene is possibly TRBD2 (5 bases). This TCR came from a woman between 40 and 55 years old who had recovered from COVID-19. Sequencing was done on a sample of PBMCs or T cells enriched from blood (not recorded which). The CDR3 coding sequence is TGCGCCAGCAGCCAAGATACTGGACTGATGGGGACCCAGTACTTC. Translated, it gives CASSQDTGLMGTQYF.